A selection of T cell receptor beta chains follows, all from one sample in a study of cytomegalovirus exposure and HLA in healthy donors. Some clones are missing from TCRdb's copy, which holds only in-frame ones; the method was immunoSEQ multiplex PCR. The sample has 120,000 to 150,000 clones; 75% to 80% are singletons. Sequencing was performed on PBMCs. The receptors were sampled from a man aged 35-49 years in good health and CMV-seropositive. Each CDR3 is given with its conserved first and last residue. The D gene is left open where the match is weak. A row's size may be missing; if present it is once, few, many or a size class.

CDR3 DNA,CDR3 protein,J gene,clone size,V gene,D gene
TGTGCCAGCAGCTTAGGCAGGGGTTTTTCCGAGCAGTACTTC,CASSLGRGFSEQYF,TRBJ2-7,.,TRBV7-9,.
TGTGCCAGCAGCATCCAAGACAACTTCAACTATGGCTACACCTTC,CASSIQDNFNYGYTF,TRBJ1-2,.,TRBV5-6,.
TGTGCCAGCAGTTGGGGCGGGATCCCCTCCGGCGAGCAGTACTTC,CASSWGGIPSGEQYF,TRBJ2-7,few,TRBV13,.
TGTGCCAGCAGTGAAGCGGGGGACTCAACGCAGTACTTC,CASSEAGDSTQYF,TRBJ2-7,.,TRBV2,.
TGCGCCAGCAGCCAGGGCTACCGGGACAGGGGCTACGAGCAGTACTTC,CASSQGYRDRGYEQYF,TRBJ2-7,.,TRBV4-1,TRBD1
TGTGCCAGCAGACCTGGGACAGGGACCAATGAGCAGTTCTTC,CASRPGTGTNEQFF,TRBJ2-1,.,TRBV6-1,TRBD1
TGTGCCAGCGGGCAGGGAGAGACCCAGTACTTC,CASGQGETQYF,TRBJ2-5,.,TRBV7-6,.
TGTGCCTGGAGTGCGACTAACTATACGCAGTATTTT,CAWSATNYTQYF,TRBJ2-3,few,TRBV30,.
TGTTCCAGCAGCTCCGAGCGGCCAGGGGCCTATGGCTACACCTTC,CSSSSERPGAYGYTF,TRBJ1-2,.,TRBV7-9,.
TGTGCCAGCAGCTTAGGGGCTTTTTCCCTTTGGCCAAACTCTGGAAACACCATATATTTT,CASSLGAFSLWPNSGNTIYF,TRBJ1-3,.,TRBV7-6,.
TGTGCCAGCAGTGAAGGGCAGGCCCCCCGCGAAAAACTGTTTTTT,CASSEGQAPREKLFF,TRBJ1-4,.,TRBV25-1,.
TGTGCCAGCAGCGCTGGGACTTACAGCTATGGCTACACCTTC,CASSAGTYSYGYTF,TRBJ1-2,.,TRBV27,.
TGTGCCATTGGCTTGGGGGGGAACACAGATACGCAGTATTTT,CAIGLGGNTDTQYF,TRBJ2-3,.,TRBV10-3,TRBD2
TGTGCCAGCAGCTCACAGGCCCCCTATGGCTACACCTTC,CASSSQAPYGYTF,TRBJ1-2,few,TRBV6-5,.
TGCAGCGTAACACCGGGACAGATCTACAATGAGCAGTTCTTC,CSVTPGQIYNEQFF,TRBJ2-1,.,TRBV29-1,TRBD1
TGTGCCAGCAGCTTAGGGGGGGGAGCGGGAGCTTTCACGGGGCAGTTCTTC,CASSLGGGAGAFTGQFF,TRBJ2-1,.,TRBV9,TRBD2
TGTGCCAGCAGCTTTACGGGACAGGGATTCTATGGCTACACCTTC,CASSFTGQGFYGYTF,TRBJ1-2,.,TRBV7-9,TRBD1
TGTGCCAGCAGCTTATATGGCGGCCGGGGGAATGAGCAGTTCTTC,CASSLYGGRGNEQFF,TRBJ2-1,.,TRBV11-3,.
TGTGCCAGCAGTTTAGAGGCTAGCGGGAGGGAGACCCAGTACTTC,CASSLEASGRETQYF,TRBJ2-5,.,TRBV28,TRBD2
TGTTCCAGCAGCCAACGACAGGGTTGGACCTACGAGCAGTACTTC,CSSSQRQGWTYEQYF,TRBJ2-7,.,TRBV7-9,TRBD1
TGTGCCAGCAGTTACCCGGGGGCGGGGGCCGGGGAGCTGTTTTTT,CASSYPGAGAGELFF,TRBJ2-2,.,TRBV6-5,.
TGTGCCAGCAGCATACAGGGCTACCTCACAGATACGCAGTATTTT,CASSIQGYLTDTQYF,TRBJ2-3,.,TRBV2,.
TGTGCCAGCAGCGTAGGACTAGCGGGAGCGCTCGGCACAGATACGCAGTATTTT,CASSVGLAGALGTDTQYF,TRBJ2-3,.,TRBV9,TRBD2
TGTGCCATCAGTGAGTCCCGGAAAGTAGACAGCGCGACCCTTCAGCATTTT,CAISESRKVDSATLQHF,TRBJ1-5,.,TRBV10-3,.
TGTGCCAGCAGCTTAGTTTCAGGGGCCACCGGGGAGCTGTTTTTT,CASSLVSGATGELFF,TRBJ2-2,.,TRBV7-9,.
TGTGCCAGCAGTCCTAGCGGGAGGTCCCCCTACAATGAGCAGTTCTTC,CASSPSGRSPYNEQFF,TRBJ2-1,.,TRBV25-1,TRBD2
TGTGCCAGCAGTGAAGAGGGGGACCCAGGGCCTGGAAACACCATATATTTT,CASSEEGDPGPGNTIYF,TRBJ1-3,.,TRBV6-1,.
TGTGCCAGCCGCGGGACAGGGGGCTTTGGCTACACCTTC,CASRGTGGFGYTF,TRBJ1-2,.,TRBV28,TRBD1
TGTGCTGATACAGGGACTAGCGGGAGAGAGACCCAGTACTTC,CADTGTSGRETQYF,TRBJ2-5,.,TRBV2,TRBD2
TGTGCCAGCAGTTTAGGGCCCCCGGGACAGGGGATCTACGAGCAGTACTTC,CASSLGPPGQGIYEQYF,TRBJ2-7,.,TRBV28,TRBD1
TGTGCCAGCAGTTACTCGATAACGTTTTCGGGCTATGGCTACACCTTC,CASSYSITFSGYGYTF,TRBJ1-2,.,TRBV6-5,.
TGTGCCAGCAGTCCCCCGGCCTACAATGAGCAGTTCTTC,CASSPPAYNEQFF,TRBJ2-1,.,TRBV6-5,.
TGCGCCAGCAGCTTGGGGGGTCGGGAGCAGTACTTC,CASSLGGREQYF,TRBJ2-5,once,TRBV5-1,.
TGTGCCAGCAGCTTAGGGGGACTAGTCGAGCAGTACTTC,CASSLGGLVEQYF,TRBJ2-7,.,TRBV7-2,TRBD2
TGTGCCAGCAGCGCGGGACACATGAACACTGAAGCTTTCTTT,CASSAGHMNTEAFF,TRBJ1-1,.,TRBV9,.
TGCGCCAGCAGCTTGACAGGGGAGGGCAATCAGCCCCAGCATTTT,CASSLTGEGNQPQHF,TRBJ1-5,.,TRBV5-1,TRBD1
TGTGCCAGCAGTTTCTTGGACAGGGGTGGGTCCGGGGAGCTGTTTTTT,CASSFLDRGGSGELFF,TRBJ2-2,.,TRBV27,TRBD1
TGTGCCAGCAAGGGACTAGCGGGAGAGAGGGGGGTCACCGGGGAGCTGTTTTTT,CASKGLAGERGVTGELFF,TRBJ2-2,.,TRBV28,TRBD2
TGTGCCAGCAGTTACTCGCGGGGTTTGGGGGAAAAACTGTTTTTT,CASSYSRGLGEKLFF,TRBJ1-4,.,TRBV6-5,.
TGTGCCAGCAGCGCCCCGACTAGCGGGAGGGCCTACGGTACGCAGTATTTT,CASSAPTSGRAYGTQYF,TRBJ2-3,few,TRBV21-1,.
TGCGCCAGCAGTGATAGGGCTAGCAGGGATACGCAGTATTTT,CASSDRASRDTQYF,TRBJ2-3,once,TRBV10-1,.
TGTGCCAGCAGACCCCTAGCGATGCGACCGATAGAGACCCAGTACTTC,CASRPLAMRPIETQYF,TRBJ2-5,.,TRBV28,.
TGTGCCAGCGTTCTACAGGGTGGCACTGAAGCTTTCTTT,CASVLQGGTEAFF,TRBJ1-1,once,TRBV2,.
TGTGCCAGCAGTGAAGCCAAAGGCGGAGTCTTCTACGGCTACACCTTC,CASSEAKGGVFYGYTF,TRBJ1-2,.,TRBV6-1,.
TGTGCCAGCATCTTTGGTCAGGGGGCAGCGGGAGCTTTCTTT,CASIFGQGAAGAFF,TRBJ1-1,.,TRBV2,TRBD1
TGTGCCTGGAGTACGGGACAGGGGCTTTTCGAGCAGTACTTC,CAWSTGQGLFEQYF,TRBJ2-7,.,TRBV30,TRBD1
TGTGCCAGCAGGGCGGGACAGGGAATCTCACCCCTCCACTTT,CASRAGQGISPLHF,TRBJ1-6,.,TRBV2,TRBD1
TGTGCCAGCAGCCAGGGGGATAGCAATCAGCCCCAGCATTTT,CASSQGDSNQPQHF,TRBJ1-5,.,TRBV6-6,TRBD1
TGTGCCAGCAGCTTATTGGGGACAGGGGTCGCAGATACGCAGTATTTT,CASSLLGTGVADTQYF,TRBJ2-3,.,TRBV7-6,TRBD1
TGTGCCAGCAGTAGGGGCCCCTTCGGGGGCTACACCTTC,CASSRGPFGGYTF,TRBJ1-2,.,TRBV6-5,.